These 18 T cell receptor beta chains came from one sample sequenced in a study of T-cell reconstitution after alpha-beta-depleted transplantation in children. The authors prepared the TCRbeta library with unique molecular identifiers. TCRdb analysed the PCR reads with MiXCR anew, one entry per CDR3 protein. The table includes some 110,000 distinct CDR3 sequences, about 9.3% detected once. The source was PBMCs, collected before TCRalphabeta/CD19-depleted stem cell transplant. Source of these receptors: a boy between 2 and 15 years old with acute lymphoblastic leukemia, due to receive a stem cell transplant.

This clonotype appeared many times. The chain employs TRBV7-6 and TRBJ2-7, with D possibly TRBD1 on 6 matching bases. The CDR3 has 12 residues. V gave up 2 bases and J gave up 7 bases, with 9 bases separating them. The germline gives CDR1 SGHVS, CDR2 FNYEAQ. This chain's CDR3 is CASSLTQGEQYF. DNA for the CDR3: TGTGCCAGCAGCTTAACACAGGGAGAGCAGTACTTC.

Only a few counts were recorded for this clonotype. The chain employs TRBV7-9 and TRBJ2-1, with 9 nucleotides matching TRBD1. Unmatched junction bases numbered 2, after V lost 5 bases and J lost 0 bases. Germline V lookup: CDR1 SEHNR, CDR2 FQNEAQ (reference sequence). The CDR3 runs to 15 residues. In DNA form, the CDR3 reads TGTGCCAGCAGCGAGGACAGGGGCTCCTACAATGAGCAGTTCTTC. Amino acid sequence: CASSEDRGSYNEQFF. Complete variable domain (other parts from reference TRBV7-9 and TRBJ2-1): DTGVSQNPRHKITKRGQNVTFRCDPISEHNRLYWYRQTLGQGPEFLTYFQNEAQLEKSRLLSDRFSAERPKGSFSTLEIQRTEQGDSAMYLCASSEDRGSYNEQFFGPGTRLTVL.

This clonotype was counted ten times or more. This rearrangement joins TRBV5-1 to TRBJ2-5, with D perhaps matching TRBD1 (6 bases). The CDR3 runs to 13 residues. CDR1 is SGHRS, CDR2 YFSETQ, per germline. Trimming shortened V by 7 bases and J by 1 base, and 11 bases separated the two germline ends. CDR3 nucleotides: TGCGCCAGCGGACGGGACACCCAAGAGACCCAGTACTTC. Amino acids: CASGRDTQETQYF.

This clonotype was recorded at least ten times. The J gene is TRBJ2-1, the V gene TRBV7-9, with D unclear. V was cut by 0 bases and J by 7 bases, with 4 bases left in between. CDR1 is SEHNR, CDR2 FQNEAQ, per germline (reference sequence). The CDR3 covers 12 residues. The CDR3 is CASSLALNEQFF. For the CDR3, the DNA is TGTGCCAGCAGCTTAGCACTAAATGAGCAGTTCTTC.

CDR3 region: CASSEFGKNEKLFF. DNA of the CDR3: TGTGCCAGCAGTGAATTTGGGAAAAATGAAAAACTGTTTTTT. This chain uses TRBV6-1 with TRBJ1-4; unclear D gene. The CDR3 has 14 residues. Trimming left V 2 bases short and J 5 bases short, with 9 bases between. Germline V gene sequence: CDR1 MNHNS, CDR2 SASEGT.

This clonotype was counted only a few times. Here the CDR3 reads CASSGGASGTPFGLVNNEQFF. The CDR3 DNA sequence: TGTGCCAGCAGCGGGGGGGCTAGCGGGACCCCATTTGGACTCGTTAACAATGAGCAGTTCTTC. The chain has TRBV5-6 and TRBJ2-1, with 9 bases matching TRBD2. CDR1 SGHDT and CDR2 YYEEEE come from the germline V gene. This CDR3 region has 21 residues. V shed 4 bases, J shed 5 bases, and the junction held 25 bases outside the gene matches.

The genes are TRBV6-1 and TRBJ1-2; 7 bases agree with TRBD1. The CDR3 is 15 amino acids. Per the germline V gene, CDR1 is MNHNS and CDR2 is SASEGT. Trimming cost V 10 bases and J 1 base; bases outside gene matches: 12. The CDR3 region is CATLDREWGNYGYTF. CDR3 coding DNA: TGTGCCACCCTAGACAGGGAGTGGGGTAACTATGGCTACACCTTC.

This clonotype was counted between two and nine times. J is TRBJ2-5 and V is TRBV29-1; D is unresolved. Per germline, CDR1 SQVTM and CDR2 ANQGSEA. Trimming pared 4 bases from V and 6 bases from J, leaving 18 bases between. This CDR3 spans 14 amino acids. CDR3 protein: CSVGMVGTAKTQYF. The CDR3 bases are TGCAGCGTTGGTATGGTGGGTACGGCGAAGACCCAGTACTTC.

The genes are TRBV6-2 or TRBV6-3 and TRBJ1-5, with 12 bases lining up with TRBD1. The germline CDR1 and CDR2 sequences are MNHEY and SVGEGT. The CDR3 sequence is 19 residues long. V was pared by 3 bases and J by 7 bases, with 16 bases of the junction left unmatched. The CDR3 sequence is CASSYSGTGGIRGGQPQHF. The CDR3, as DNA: TGTGCCAGCAGTTATTCCGGGACAGGGGGCATTAGAGGTGGGCAGCCCCAGCATTTT.

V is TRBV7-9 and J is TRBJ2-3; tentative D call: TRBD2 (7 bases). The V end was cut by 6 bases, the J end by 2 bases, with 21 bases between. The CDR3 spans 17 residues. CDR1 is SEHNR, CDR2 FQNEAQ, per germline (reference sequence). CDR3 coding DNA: TGTGCCAGCAGACATTTAGGGGGGGAGCGGGACACAGATACGCAGTATTTT. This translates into CASRHLGGERDTDTQYF.

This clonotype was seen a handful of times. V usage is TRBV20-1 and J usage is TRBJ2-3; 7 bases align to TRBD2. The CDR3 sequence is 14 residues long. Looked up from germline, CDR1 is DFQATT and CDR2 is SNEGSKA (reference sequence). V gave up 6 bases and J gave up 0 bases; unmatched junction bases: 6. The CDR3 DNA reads TGCAGTGCCATGAGCGGGGTTAGCACAGATACGCAGTATTTT. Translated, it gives CSAMSGVSTDTQYF.

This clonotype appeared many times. CDR3 region: CSAILPTSTDTQYF. CDR3 in DNA: TGCAGTGCCATCCTTCCCACTAGCACAGATACGCAGTATTTT. V usage is TRBV20-1 and J usage is TRBJ2-3; D gene ambiguous. This CDR3 spans 14 amino acids. Germline V gives CDR1 DFQATT, CDR2 SNEGSKA (reference sequence). V was clipped by 6 bases and J by 0 bases, with 13 bases between them.

The CDR3 loop is CASSPGGFTGYGYTF. For the CDR3, the DNA is TGTGCCAGCAGCCCCGGGGGCTTCACCGGGTATGGCTACACCTTC. The gene calls are TRBV7-8 and TRBJ1-2, with D perhaps matching TRBD1 (6 bases). The CDR3 runs 15 residues. CDR1 SGHVS and CDR2 FQNEAQ come from the germline V gene. V lost 5 bases, J lost 5 bases, and 18 bases lay in between. Full variable domain (missing parts from reference TRBV7-8 and TRBJ1-2): GAGVSQSPRYKVAKRGQDVALRCDPISGHVSLFWYQQALGQGPEFLTYFQNEAQLDKSGLPSDRFFAERPEGSVSTLKIQRTQQEDSAVYLCASSPGGFTGYGYTFGSGTRLTVV.

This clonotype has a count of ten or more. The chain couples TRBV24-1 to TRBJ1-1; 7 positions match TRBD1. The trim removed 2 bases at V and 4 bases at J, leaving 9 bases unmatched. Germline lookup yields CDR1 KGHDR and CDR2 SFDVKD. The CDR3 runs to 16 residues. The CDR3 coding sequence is TGTGCCACCAGTGATTCAAATAGGGGGCGGGTCACTGAAGCTTTCTTT. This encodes CATSDSNRGRVTEAFF.

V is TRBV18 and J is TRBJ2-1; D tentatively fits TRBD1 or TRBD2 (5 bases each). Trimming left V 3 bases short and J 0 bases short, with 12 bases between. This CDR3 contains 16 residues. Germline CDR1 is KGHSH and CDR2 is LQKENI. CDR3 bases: TGTGCCAGCTCACCCCGGGACCTAAACTCCTACAATGAGCAGTTCTTC. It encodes CASSPRDLNSYNEQFF.

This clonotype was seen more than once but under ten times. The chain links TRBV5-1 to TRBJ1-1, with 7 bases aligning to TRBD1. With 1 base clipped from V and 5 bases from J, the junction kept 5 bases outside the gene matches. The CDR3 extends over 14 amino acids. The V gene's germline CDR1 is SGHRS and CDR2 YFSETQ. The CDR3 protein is CASSLSQGKTEAFF. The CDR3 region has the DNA TGCGCCAGCAGCTTGTCACAGGGGAAGACTGAAGCTTTCTTT.

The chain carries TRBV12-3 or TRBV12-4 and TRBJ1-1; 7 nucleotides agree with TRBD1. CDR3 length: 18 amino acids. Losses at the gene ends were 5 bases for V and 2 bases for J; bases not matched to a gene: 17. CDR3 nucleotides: TGTGCCAGCAGTCCCCAGCGAGGGGGCGGGAACCCAAACACTGAAGCTTTCTTT. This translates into CASSPQRGGGNPNTEAFF.

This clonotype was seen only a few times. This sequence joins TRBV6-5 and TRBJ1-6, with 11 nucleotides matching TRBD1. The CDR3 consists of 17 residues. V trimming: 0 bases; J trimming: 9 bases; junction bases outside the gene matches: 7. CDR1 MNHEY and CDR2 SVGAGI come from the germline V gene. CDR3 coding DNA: TGTGCCAGCAGTTACTCGGGGACAGGGGGTTTAGGTTCACCCCTCCACTTT. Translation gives CASSYSGTGGLGSPLHF.